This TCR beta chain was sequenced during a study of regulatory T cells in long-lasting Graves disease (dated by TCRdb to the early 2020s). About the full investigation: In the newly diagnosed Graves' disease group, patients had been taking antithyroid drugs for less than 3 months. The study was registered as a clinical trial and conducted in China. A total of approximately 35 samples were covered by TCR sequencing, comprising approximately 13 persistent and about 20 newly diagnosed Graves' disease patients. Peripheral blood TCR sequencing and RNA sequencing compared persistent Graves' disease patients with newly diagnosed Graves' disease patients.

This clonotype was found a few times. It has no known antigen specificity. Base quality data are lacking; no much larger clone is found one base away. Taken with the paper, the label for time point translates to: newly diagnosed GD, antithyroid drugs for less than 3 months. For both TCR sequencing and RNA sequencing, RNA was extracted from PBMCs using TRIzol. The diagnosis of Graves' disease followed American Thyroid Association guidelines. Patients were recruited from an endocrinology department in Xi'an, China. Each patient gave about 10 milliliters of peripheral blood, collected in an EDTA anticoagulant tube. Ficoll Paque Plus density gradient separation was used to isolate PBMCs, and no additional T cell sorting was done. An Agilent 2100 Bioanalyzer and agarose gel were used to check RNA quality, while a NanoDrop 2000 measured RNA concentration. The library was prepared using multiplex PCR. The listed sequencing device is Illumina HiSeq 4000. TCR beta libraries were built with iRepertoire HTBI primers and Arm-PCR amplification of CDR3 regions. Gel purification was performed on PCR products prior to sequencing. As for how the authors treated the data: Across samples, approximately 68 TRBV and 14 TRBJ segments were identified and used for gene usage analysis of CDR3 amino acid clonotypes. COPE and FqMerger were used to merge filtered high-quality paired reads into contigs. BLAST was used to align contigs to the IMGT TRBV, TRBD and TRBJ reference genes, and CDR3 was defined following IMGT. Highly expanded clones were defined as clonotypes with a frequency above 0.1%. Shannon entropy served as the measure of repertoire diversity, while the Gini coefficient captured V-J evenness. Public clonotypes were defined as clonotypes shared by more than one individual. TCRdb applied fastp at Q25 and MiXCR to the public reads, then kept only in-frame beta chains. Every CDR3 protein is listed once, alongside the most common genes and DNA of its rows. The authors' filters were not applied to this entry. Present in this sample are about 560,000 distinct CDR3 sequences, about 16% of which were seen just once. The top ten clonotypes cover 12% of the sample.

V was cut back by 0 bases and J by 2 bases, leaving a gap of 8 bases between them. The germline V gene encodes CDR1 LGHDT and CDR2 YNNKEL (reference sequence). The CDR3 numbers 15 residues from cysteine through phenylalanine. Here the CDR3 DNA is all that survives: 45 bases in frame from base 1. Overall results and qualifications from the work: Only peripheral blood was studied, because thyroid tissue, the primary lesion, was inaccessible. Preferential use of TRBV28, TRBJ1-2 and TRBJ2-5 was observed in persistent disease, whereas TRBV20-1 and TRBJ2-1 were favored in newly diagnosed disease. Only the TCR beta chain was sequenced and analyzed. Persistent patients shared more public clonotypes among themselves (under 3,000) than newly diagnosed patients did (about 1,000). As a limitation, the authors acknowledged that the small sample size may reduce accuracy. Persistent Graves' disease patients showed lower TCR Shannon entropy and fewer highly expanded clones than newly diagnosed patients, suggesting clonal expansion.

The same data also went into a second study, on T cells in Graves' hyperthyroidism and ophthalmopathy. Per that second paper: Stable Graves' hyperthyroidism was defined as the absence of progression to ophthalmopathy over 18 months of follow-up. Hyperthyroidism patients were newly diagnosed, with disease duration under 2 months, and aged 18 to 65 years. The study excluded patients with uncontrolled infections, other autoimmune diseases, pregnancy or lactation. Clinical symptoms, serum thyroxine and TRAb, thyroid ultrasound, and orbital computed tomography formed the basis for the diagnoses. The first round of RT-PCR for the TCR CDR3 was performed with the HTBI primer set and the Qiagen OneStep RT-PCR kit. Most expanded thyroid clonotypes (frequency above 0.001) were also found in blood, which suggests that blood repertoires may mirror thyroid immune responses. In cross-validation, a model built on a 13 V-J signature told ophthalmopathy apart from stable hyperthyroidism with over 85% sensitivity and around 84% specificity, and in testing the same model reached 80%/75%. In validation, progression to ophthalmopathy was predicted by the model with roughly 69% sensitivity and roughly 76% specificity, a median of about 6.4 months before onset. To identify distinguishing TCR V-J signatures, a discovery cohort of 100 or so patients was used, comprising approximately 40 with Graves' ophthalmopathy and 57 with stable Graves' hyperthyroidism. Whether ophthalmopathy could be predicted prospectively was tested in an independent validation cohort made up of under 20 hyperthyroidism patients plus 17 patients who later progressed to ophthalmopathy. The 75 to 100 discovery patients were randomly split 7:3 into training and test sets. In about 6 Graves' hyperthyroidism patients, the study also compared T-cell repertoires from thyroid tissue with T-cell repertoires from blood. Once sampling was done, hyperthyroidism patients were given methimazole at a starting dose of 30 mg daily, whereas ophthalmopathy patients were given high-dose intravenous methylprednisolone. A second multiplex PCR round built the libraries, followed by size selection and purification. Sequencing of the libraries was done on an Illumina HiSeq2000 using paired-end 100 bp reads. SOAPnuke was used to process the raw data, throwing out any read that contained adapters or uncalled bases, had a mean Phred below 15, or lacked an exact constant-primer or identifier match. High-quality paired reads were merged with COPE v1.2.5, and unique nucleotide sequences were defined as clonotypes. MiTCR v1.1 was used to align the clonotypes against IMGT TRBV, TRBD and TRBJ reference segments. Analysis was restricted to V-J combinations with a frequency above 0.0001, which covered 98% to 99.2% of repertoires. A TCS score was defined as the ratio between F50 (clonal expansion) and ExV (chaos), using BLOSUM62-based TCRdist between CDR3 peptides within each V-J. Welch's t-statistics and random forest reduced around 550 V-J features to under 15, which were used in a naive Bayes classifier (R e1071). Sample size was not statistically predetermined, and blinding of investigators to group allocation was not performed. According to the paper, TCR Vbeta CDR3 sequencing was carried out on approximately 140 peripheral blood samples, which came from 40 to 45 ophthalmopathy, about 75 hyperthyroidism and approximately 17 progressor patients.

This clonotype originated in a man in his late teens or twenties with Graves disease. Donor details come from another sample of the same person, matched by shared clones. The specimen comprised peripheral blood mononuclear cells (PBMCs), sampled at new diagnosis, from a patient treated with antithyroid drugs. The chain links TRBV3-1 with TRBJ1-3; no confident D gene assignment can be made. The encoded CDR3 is CASSQDHAPGNTIYF. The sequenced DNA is TGTGCCAGCAGCCAAGATCACGCCCCTGGAAACACCATATATTTT.